Below, 17 T cell receptor beta chains from the same sample are listed, as sequenced in a study of T-cell reconstitution after alpha-beta-depleted transplantation in children. During its preparation, the TCRbeta library received unique molecular identifiers. TCRdb recomputed calls from the PCR reads with MiXCR, one row per CDR3 protein. Found here are 300,000 to 400,000 distinct CDR3 sequences, 15% to 20% of them singletons; the top ten hold around 38%. Here the sequenced sample was PBMCs, mostly from graft donor cells, taken 360 days after TCRalphabeta/CD19-depleted stem cell transplant. These receptors all stem from a male patient between 2 and 10 years old who had a stem cell transplant for acute lymphoblastic leukemia, so the T cells may come from the graft donor.

Of note for this clonotype: This may arise from a read error, as a much more abundant clone is one base away. The CDR3 end shows no conserved phenylalanine or tryptophan, and so a read error is likely. This chain connects TRBV12-3 or TRBV12-4 to TRBJ2-7, with D perhaps matching TRBD1 or TRBD2 (5 bases each). This CDR3 is built from 12 residues. Deletions cut 6 bases from V and 9 bases from J, with 15 bases between. For the CDR3, the DNA is TGTGCCAGCAGCCCCGAGGGGATAAGGCAGTACTAC. Translated: CASSPEGIRQYY.

The chain recombines TRBV12-3 or TRBV12-4 with TRBJ1-5; D gene unclear. This CDR3 is built from 17 residues. V was trimmed by 0 bases and J by 0 bases, leaving 12 bases between them. CDR3 region: CASSLARAGYSNQPQHF. As DNA, the CDR3 is TGTGCCAGCAGTTTAGCGCGGGCAGGCTATAGCAATCAGCCCCAGCATTTT.

The rearrangement links TRBV29-1 to TRBJ1-2, with D unresolved. Trimming took off 1 base at V and 3 bases at J, with 12 bases between the two ends. CDR1 and CDR2 from the germline V gene are SQVTM and ANQGSEA. CDR3 size: 14 residues. The CDR3: CSVEGGSQYYGYTF. The CDR3 DNA reads TGCAGCGTTGAAGGGGGTAGTCAGTACTATGGCTACACCTTC.

A few counts support this clonotype. The junction shows a germline mismatch at one end, possibly a read error. This chain's CDR3 is CASILPLAGGLYNEQFF. The CDR3, as DNA: TGTGCCAGCATCTTACCGTTAGCGGGAGGACTTTACAATGAGCAGTTCTTC. The chain employs TRBV7-8 and TRBJ2-1, with 10 bases fitting TRBD2. The CDR3 spans 17 residues. The V gene's germline CDR1 is SGHVS and CDR2 FQNEAQ.

In its sample, this clonotype was seen many times. The V gene is TRBV7-2, the J gene TRBJ2-1; possible D gene TRBD2, 6 bases. The CDR3 is made up of 17 amino acids. V was shortened by 5 bases and J by 2 bases, with 19 bases between the two germline ends. Germline lookup yields CDR1 SGHTA and CDR2 FQGNSA. The chain's CDR3 is CASSPPGVEVPYNEQFF. CDR3 DNA: TGTGCCAGCAGCCCCCCGGGGGTGGAGGTACCCTACAATGAGCAGTTCTTC.

The chain is built from TRBV4-1 and TRBJ2-7, with 7 bases that match TRBD2. Germline V CDR1 and CDR2: MGHRA, YSYEKL. Trimming took 4 bases from V and 1 from J; bases not matched to a gene: 7. This CDR3 is built from 15 residues. The CDR3 spells CASSPRLALSYEQYF. The CDR3, as DNA: TGCGCCAGCAGCCCCAGACTAGCACTTTCCTACGAGCAGTACTTC.

This clonotype was observed many times. This rearrangement joins TRBV12-3 or TRBV12-4 to TRBJ2-3; D ambiguous. The CDR3 is 14 residues long. With 6 bases removed from V and 1 base from J, the gap between germline ends came to 11 bases. CDR3 residues: CASRTPQGTDTQYF. The CDR3 region has the DNA TGTGCCAGCAGGACACCCCAGGGCACAGATACGCAGTATTTT.

The chain is built from TRBV12-3 or TRBV12-4 and TRBJ2-5; maybe TRBD1 (5 bases). Trimming took off 6 bases at V and 3 bases at J, with 17 bases between the two ends. There are 15 residues in the CDR3. The CDR3 protein is CASSLGAGIEETQYF. The CDR3 nucleotides read TGTGCCAGCAGCCTAGGGGCAGGAATCGAAGAGACCCAGTACTTC.

This clonotype was counted a few times. The chain couples TRBV4-3 to TRBJ2-7, with D possibly matching TRBD1 (5 bases). Trimming stripped 0 bases from V and 5 bases from J, with 11 bases between. Germline V CDR1 and CDR2: LGHNA, YSLEER. The CDR3 sequence is 14 residues long. The CDR3 nucleotides are TGCGCCAGCAGCCAAGATAGTCCAGGGAACGAGCAGTACTTC. The encoded protein is CASSQDSPGNEQYF.

V is TRBV5-1 and J is TRBJ2-6; D might be TRBD2 (5 bases). The V gene's germline CDR1 is SGHRS and CDR2 YFSETQ. Trimming shortened V by 2 bases and J by 4 bases, and 7 bases separated the two germline ends. There are 14 residues in the CDR3. The CDR3, as DNA: TGCGCCAGCAGCTTCACGGGGGGGGCCAACGTCCTGACTTTC. This translates into CASSFTGGANVLTF.

The chain carries TRBV10-3 and TRBJ2-7; 15 bases line up with TRBD2. The CDR3 contains 17 residues. After removal of 7 bases from V and 2 bases from J, the junction contained 9 bases not matched to a gene. The germline V gene has CDR1 ENHRY and CDR2 SYGVKD. The CDR3, as DNA: TGTGCCATCACCCCGGGACTAGCGGGAGGTCCGCCCTACGAGCAGTACTTC. Residues: CAITPGLAGGPPYEQYF.

V and J are TRBV28 and TRBJ2-7, with 8 bases aligning to TRBD2. Germline loops: CDR1 MDHEN, CDR2 SYDVKM. This CDR3 contains 15 residues. Trimming took 0 bases from V and 7 from J; bases not matched to a gene: 8. The CDR3 protein is CASSLWYGRGVEQYF. The CDR3 nucleotides read TGTGCCAGCAGTTTATGGTACGGGAGGGGAGTTGAGCAGTACTTC.

The table lists this clonotype with many counts. The CDR3 reads CASSRRLASNTGELFF. In nucleotides, the CDR3 is TGTGCCAGCAGTCGCCGACTAGCGTCGAACACCGGGGAGCTGTTTTTT. This sequence joins TRBV12-3 or TRBV12-4 and TRBJ2-2, with 8 bases matching TRBD2. This CDR3 has 16 amino acids. J gave up 0 bases and V 5 bases, and 5 bases lay outside the gene matches.

This clonotype has a count of ten or more. The CDR3 nucleotides read TGTGCCAGCAGTTTTAGGGCGGGAGGGAGAACAGATACGCAGTATTTT. Protein product: CASSFRAGGRTDTQYF. The J gene is TRBJ2-3, the V gene TRBV28, with 9 bases matching TRBD2. The germline gives CDR1 MDHEN, CDR2 SYDVKM. The junction had 7 bases not matched to a gene; V was cut back by 3 bases and J by 3 bases. The length of the CDR3 is 16 residues. The whole variable domain, remainder taken from reference TRBV28 and TRBJ2-3, is DVKVTQSSRYLVKRTGEKVFLECVQDMDHENMFWYRQDPGLGLRLIYFSYDVKMKEKGDIPEGYSVSREKKERFSLILESASTNQTSMYLCASSFRAGGRTDTQYFGPGTRLTVL.

This clonotype has a handful of counts. The rearrangement uses TRBV9 and TRBJ2-7, with D perhaps matching TRBD2 (6 bases). CDR1 SGDLS and CDR2 YYNGEE come from the germline V gene. The CDR3 spans 15 residues. V gave up 0 bases and J gave up 2 bases, with 12 bases separating them. CDR3 nucleotides: TGTGCCAGCAGCGTAGGCCCTAGCGCAACCTACGAGCAGTACTTC. Its protein is CASSVGPSATYEQYF. Full variable domain (remainder filled in from reference TRBV9 and TRBJ2-7): DSGVTQTPKHLITATGQRVTLRCSPRSGDLSVYWYQQSLDQGLQFLIQYYNGEERAKGNILERFSAQQFPDLHSELNLSSLELGDSALYFCASSVGPSATYEQYFGPGTRLTVT.

The rearrangement joins TRBV3-1 to TRBJ2-5; 10 bases are a match to TRBD2. The V gene end was trimmed by 8 bases and the J gene end by 5 bases; junction bases not matched to a gene: 11. Germline-derived CDR1 and CDR2 are LGHDT and YNNKEL (reference sequence). This CDR3 comprises 15 residues. The CDR3 coding sequence is TGTGCCAGCGGCCTAGCGGGAGTCGGTCGGGAGACCCAGTACTTC. This encodes CASGLAGVGRETQYF.

The chain couples TRBV29-1 to TRBJ2-1; 7 nucleotides agree with TRBD2. Germline V gene lookup returns CDR1 SQVTM and CDR2 ANQGSEA. The CDR3 length is 14 residues. Germline trimming cut 4 bases from V and 4 bases from J; bases unmatched to any gene: 7. This chain's CDR3 is CSVGGKLAYNEQFF. The CDR3 bases are TGCAGCGTTGGAGGCAAACTAGCGTACAATGAGCAGTTCTTC.